Shown below are 4 T cell receptor beta chains from a single sample sequenced in a study of T-cell reconstitution after alpha-beta-depleted transplantation in children. Preparation of the TCRbeta library used unique molecular identifiers. A single record per CDR3 protein comes from TCRdb applying MiXCR to the PCR reads. The table shows 350,000 to 450,000 distinct CDR3 sequences, with about a fifth occurring only once. The sample was PBMCs from the stem cell graft donor, taken from the stem cell graft. Receptor source: a human donor who donated a stem cell graft to a child with acute myeloid leukemia.

The chain combines TRBV21-1 with TRBJ1-5; the DNA was not compared with TRBD1, the D call given in the table. TRBV21-1 is a listed pseudogene. The length of the CDR3 is 16 residues. This CDR3 is CASPNNPTGCNQPQHF. CDR3 DNA sequence: TGTGCCAGCCCCAACAACCCGACAGGCTGCAATCAGCCCCAGCATTTT.

The genes are TRBV15 and TRBJ2-1; D possibly corresponds to TRBD2 (5 bases). CDR3 length: 15 residues. The germline V gene encodes CDR1 LNHNV and CDR2 YYDKDF (reference sequence). V lost 0 bases, J lost 7 bases, and 13 bases lay in between. The CDR3 nucleotides are TGTGCCACCAGCAGAGATGGGTTCCCGGGAAATGAGCAGTTCTTC. This translates into CATSRDGFPGNEQFF.

The chain joins TRBV11-2 to TRBJ2-1; 8 nucleotides agree with TRBD2. CDR3 length equals 17 residues. The J segment lost 3 bases and the V segment lost 1 base, leaving 8 bases of the junction unmatched. In germline, CDR1 is SGHAT, CDR2 FQNNGV. This chain's CDR3 is CASSLGRGGRFYNEQFF. Here the CDR3 DNA reads TGTGCCAGCAGCTTAGGTCGGGGCGGGAGGTTCTACAATGAGCAGTTCTTC. Supplemented by reference TRBV11-2 and TRBJ2-1, the full variable domain reads EAGVAQSPRYKIIEKRQSVAFWCNPISGHATLYWYQQILGQGPKLLIQFQNNGVVDDSQLPKDRFSAERLKGVDSTLKIQPAKLEDSAVYLCASSLGRGGRFYNEQFFGPGTRLTVL.

This clonotype was observed a few times. The gene calls are TRBV28 and TRBJ2-3; 7 bases are shared with TRBD2. Per germline, CDR1 MDHEN and CDR2 SYDVKM. There are 16 residues in the CDR3. Losses at the gene ends were 5 bases for V and 1 base for J; bases not matched to a gene: 9. Written as DNA, the CDR3 is TGTGCCAGCAGTGACGGACTAGGAACAGGCACAGATACGCAGTATTTT. Translating gives CASSDGLGTGTDTQYF.